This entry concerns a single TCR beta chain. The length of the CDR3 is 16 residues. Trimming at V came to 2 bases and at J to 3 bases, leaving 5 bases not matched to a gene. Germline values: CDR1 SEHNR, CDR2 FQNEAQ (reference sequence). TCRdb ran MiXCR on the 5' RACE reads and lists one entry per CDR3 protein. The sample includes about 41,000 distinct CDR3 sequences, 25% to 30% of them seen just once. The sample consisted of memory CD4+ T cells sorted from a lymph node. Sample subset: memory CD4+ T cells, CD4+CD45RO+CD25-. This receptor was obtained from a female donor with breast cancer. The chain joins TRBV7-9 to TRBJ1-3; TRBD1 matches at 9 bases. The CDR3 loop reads CASSLLGQGVGNTIYF. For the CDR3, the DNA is TGTGCCAGCAGCTTACTGGGACAGGGAGTTGGAAACACCATATATTTT.